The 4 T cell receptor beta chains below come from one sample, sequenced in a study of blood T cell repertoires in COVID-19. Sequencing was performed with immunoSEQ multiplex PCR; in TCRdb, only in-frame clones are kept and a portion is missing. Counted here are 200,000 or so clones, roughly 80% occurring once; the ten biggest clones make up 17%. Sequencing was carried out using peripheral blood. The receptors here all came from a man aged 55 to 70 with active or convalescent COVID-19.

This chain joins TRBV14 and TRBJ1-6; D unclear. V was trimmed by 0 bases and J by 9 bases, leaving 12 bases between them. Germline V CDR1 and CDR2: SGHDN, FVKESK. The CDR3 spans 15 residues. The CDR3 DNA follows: TGTGCCAGCAGCCAAGAGGGAGGGATAGGTTCACCCCTCCACTTT. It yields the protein CASSQEGGIGSPLHF.

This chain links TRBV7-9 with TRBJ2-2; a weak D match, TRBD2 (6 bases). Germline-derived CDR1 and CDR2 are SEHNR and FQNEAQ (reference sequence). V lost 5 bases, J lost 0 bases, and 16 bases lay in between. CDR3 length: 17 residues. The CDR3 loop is CASSPPISGANTGELFF. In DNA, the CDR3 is TGTGCCAGCAGCCCCCCAATTAGCGGAGCGAACACCGGGGAGCTGTTTTTT. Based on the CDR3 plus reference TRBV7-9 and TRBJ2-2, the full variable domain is DTGVSQNPRHKITKRGQNVTFRCDPISEHNRLYWYRQTLGQGPEFLTYFQNEAQLEKSRLLSDRFSAERPKGSFSTLEIQRTEQGDSAMYLCASSPPISGANTGELFFGEGSRLTVL.

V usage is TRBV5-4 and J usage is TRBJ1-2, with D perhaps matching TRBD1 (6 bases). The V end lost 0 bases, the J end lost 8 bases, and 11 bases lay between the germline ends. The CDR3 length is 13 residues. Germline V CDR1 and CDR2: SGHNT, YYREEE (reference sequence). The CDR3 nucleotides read TGTGCCAGCAGCTTGGCAGGGGAAGGGGGCTACACCTTC. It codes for CASSLAGEGGYTF.

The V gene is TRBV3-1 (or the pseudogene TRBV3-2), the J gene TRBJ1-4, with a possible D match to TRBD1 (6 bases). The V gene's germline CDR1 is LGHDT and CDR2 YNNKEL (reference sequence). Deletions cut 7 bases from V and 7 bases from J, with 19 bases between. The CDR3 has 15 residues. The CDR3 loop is CASTYRGQGTEKLFF. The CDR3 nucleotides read TGTGCCAGCACCTATCGAGGTCAGGGGACTGAAAAACTGTTTTTT.